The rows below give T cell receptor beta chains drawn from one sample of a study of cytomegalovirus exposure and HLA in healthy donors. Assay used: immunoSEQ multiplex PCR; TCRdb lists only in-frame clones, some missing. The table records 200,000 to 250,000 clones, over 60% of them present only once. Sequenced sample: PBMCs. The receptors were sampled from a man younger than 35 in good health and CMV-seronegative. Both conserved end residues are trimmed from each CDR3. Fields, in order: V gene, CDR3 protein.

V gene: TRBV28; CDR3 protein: ASSYSSTYEQY
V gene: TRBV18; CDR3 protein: ASSQFSTSGKETQY
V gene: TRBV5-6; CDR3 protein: ASSPGQGQGVYEQY
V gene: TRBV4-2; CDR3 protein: ASSQDAATDTQY
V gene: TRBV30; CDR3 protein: AWSSQGNTEAF
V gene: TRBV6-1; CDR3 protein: ASSDYSGEETQY
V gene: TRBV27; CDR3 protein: ASSLSSGTGTYEQY
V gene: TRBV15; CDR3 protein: ATSRVTDKSNQPQH
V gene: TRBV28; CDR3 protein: ASSLPGEWVDTQY
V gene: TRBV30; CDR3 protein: AWSAPGGLDTEAF
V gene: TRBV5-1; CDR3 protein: ASSNGGSYEQY
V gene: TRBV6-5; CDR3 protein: ASSPQGDFDGYT